The 14 T cell receptor beta chains below all came from one sample that was sequenced in a study of T cells in Graves' hyperthyroidism and ophthalmopathy. It was RNA transcripts that yielded the amplified TCR beta CDR3 regions. RT-PCR in the first round (using the HTBI primer set) targeted the TCR CDR3. Each CDR3 protein is one row after TCRdb ran MiXCR on the multiplex PCR reads. Among 490,000 or so distinct CDR3 sequences listed, roughly a sixth were seen once. What was sequenced was blood. Source of these receptors: a woman aged 30 to 39 with Graves' ophthalmopathy.

Concerning this clonotype itself: A much larger clone lies a single base off, so this may be a read error. Here the CDR3 omits its conserved ending phenylalanine or tryptophan, so a read error is the likely source. V is TRBV5-7 and J is TRBJ2-7; D is unresolved. TRBV5-7 is classed as an ORF, of uncertain function. Trimming left V 3 bases short and J 3 bases short, with 19 bases between. The CDR3 is 16 residues long. In DNA, the CDR3 is TGTGCCAGCAGCTCACGTGTGGGGATCTCCCACTACGAGCAGTACCTC. Translated, it gives CASSSRVGISHYEQYL.

This chain links TRBV5-1 with TRBJ2-1; D perhaps matches TRBD2 (6 bases). From germline, CDR1 is SGHRS and CDR2 YFSETQ. Trimming removed 0 bases from V and 1 base from J, with 11 bases in between. The CDR3 is 16 amino acids. For the CDR3, the DNA is TGCGCCAGCAGCTTGGGCGGGACTCAGTCCTACAATGAGCAGTTCTTC. This encodes CASSLGGTQSYNEQFF. The whole variable domain, filled in from reference TRBV5-1 and TRBJ2-1, reads KAGVTQTPRYLIKTRGQQVTLSCSPISGHRSVSWYQQTPGQGLQFLFEYFSETQRNKGNFPGRFSGRQFSNSRSEMNVSTLELGDSALYLCASSLGGTQSYNEQFFGPGTRLTVL.

In this sample, this clonotype turned up a few times. The genes are TRBV25-1 and TRBJ1-4; D gene unclear. Germline loops: CDR1 MGHDK, CDR2 SYGVNS. This CDR3 comprises 13 residues. V was shortened by 3 bases and J by 7 bases, with 9 bases between the two germline ends. The CDR3 loop reads CASSDGQAEKLFF. The CDR3 nucleotides read TGTGCCAGCAGTGATGGTCAGGCTGAAAAACTGTTTTTT.

The chain joins TRBV6-1 to TRBJ2-1, with TRBD1 matching over 7 bases. Germline-derived CDR1 and CDR2 are MNHNS and SASEGT. The CDR3 length is 15 residues. Losses at the gene ends were 2 bases for V and 4 bases for J; bases not matched to a gene: 5. The CDR3 DNA is TGTGCCAGCAGTGAAAGGTCAGGGGGTTACAATGAGCAGTTCTTC. Its protein product is CASSERSGGYNEQFF.

The V and J genes are TRBV5-8 and TRBJ1-5; the D gene is possibly TRBD1 (5 bases). Looked up from germline, CDR1 is SGHTS and CDR2 is YDEGEE. The CDR3 runs 22 residues. Trimming left V 6 bases short and J 0 bases short, with 34 bases between. CDR3 in DNA: TGTGCCAGCACCAAGCCGAATACTTCCGGGACGGAGACGCTCATTAGCAATCAGCCCCAGCATTTT. Translation: CASTKPNTSGTETLISNQPQHF.

This clonotype showed up many times. The chain links TRBV20-1 to TRBJ1-2; TRBD1 matches 8 bases. The CDR3 is made up of 12 amino acids. Trimming cost V 6 bases and J 4 bases; bases outside gene matches: 4. Per germline, CDR1 DFQATT and CDR2 SNEGSKA (reference sequence). The CDR3 reads CSARDRTYGYTF. In nucleotides, the CDR3 is TGCAGTGCCAGGGACAGGACCTATGGCTACACCTTC.

This chain connects TRBV5-5 to TRBJ1-2; no clear D. Per germline, CDR1 SGHKS and CDR2 YYEKEE (reference sequence). The V and J ends lost 0 bases and 4 bases respectively, with 13 bases between them. This CDR3 is built from 15 residues. The chain's CDR3 is CASSLVPDLSYGYTF. In DNA, the CDR3 is TGTGCCAGCAGCTTGGTCCCCGACCTAAGCTATGGCTACACCTTC.

This clonotype was counted ten times or more. CDR3 sequence (DNA): TGTGCCAGCAGCTCCGGACAGGGGAACTACAATGAGCAGTTCTTC. Amino acids: CASSSGQGNYNEQFF. The chain recombines TRBV11-1 with TRBJ2-1, with 9 bases matching TRBD1. This CDR3 spans 15 amino acids. After removal of 4 bases from V and 3 bases from J, the junction contained 4 bases not matched to a gene. Germline V CDR1 and CDR2: SGHAT, FQDESV (reference sequence).

This rearrangement joins TRBV6-2 or TRBV6-3 to TRBJ2-5; perhaps D is TRBD1 or TRBD2 (5 bases each). The length of the CDR3 is 12 residues. The germline gives CDR1 MNHEY, CDR2 SVGEGT. The V end lost 9 bases, the J end lost 5 bases, and 13 bases lay between the germline ends. The CDR3 region has the DNA TGTGCCAGGGACCTGGGACGGGAGACCCAGTACTTC. Protein: CARDLGRETQYF.

The CDR3 here is CATSDEGQPALTF. The CDR3 coding sequence is TGTGCCACCAGTGATGAGGGACAGCCTGCCCTGACTTTC. The chain is built from TRBV24-1 and TRBJ2-6, with 7 bases that match TRBD1. CDR3 size: 13 residues. From germline, CDR1 is KGHDR and CDR2 SFDVKD. V dropped 3 bases and J dropped 15; count of bases not matched to a gene: 7.

The genes are TRBV4-3 and TRBJ2-3; TRBD2 aligns across 7 bases. CDR3 size: 17 residues. After removal of 0 bases from V and 2 bases from J, the junction contained 8 bases not matched to a gene. Germline CDR1 is LGHNA and CDR2 is YSLEER. CDR3 residues: CASSQEPAGEPTDTQYF. CDR3 nucleotides: TGCGCCAGCAGCCAAGAGCCGGCGGGAGAGCCCACAGATACGCAGTATTTT.

This sequence joins TRBV19 and TRBJ2-7, with unresolved D. The V and J ends lost 3 bases and 0 bases respectively, with 9 bases between them. This CDR3 has 14 amino acids. The germline CDR1 and CDR2 sequences are LNHDA and SQIVND (reference sequence). CDR3 nucleotides: TGTGCCAGTAGTATTTCTGGGCGCTCCTACGAGCAGTACTTC. Encoded protein: CASSISGRSYEQYF.

This clonotype has a handful of counts. This chain connects TRBV4-1 to TRBJ2-3, with unresolved D. Trimming removed 1 base at V and 1 base at J, with 12 bases between. Germline assignment: CDR1 MGHRA and CDR2 YSYEKL. This CDR3 has 16 amino acids. CDR3: CASSQGYSSGTDTQYF. CDR3 DNA: TGCGCCAGCAGCCAAGGTTATTCGTCTGGCACAGATACGCAGTATTTT.

A note on this clonotype: Sequence at one end of the junction differs from germline and may be a read error. CDR3 in amino acids: CASSYSMTAQLYQETQHF. CDR3 nucleotide sequence: TGTGCCAGCAGTTACTCGATGACAGCGCAATTGTACCAAGAGACCCAGCACTTC. V gene TRBV6-2 or TRBV6-3 combines with J gene TRBJ2-5, with D perhaps TRBD1 (5 bases). The CDR3 contains 18 residues. Germline CDR1 and CDR2: MNHEY and SVGEGT.